One sample yielded the 29 T cell receptor beta chains listed below, sequenced in a study of beta chain features in type 1 diabetes (dated by TCRdb to 2016 to 2019). Broader findings and caveats from the paper: Type 1 diabetes patients showed a moderate but significant shortening of TCRB CDR3 length in all four CD4+ subsets.

The library was produced with the immunoSEQ multiplex PCR assay. The High Capacity cDNA Reverse Transcription Kit was used to reverse transcribe all of the isolated RNA, meaning that expressed TCRB transcripts were what got sequenced. Here the immuneACCESS table is served through TCRdb, limited to in-frame sequences with V and J called. Missing clones are a known gap in these copies; in checked studies unresolved V genes cover under half, and the rest lacks a known reason. Across this sample there are around 130,000 clones, with roughly 17% seen only once. Of the sample, under 2.5% falls within the top ten clones. These receptors are not linked to any known antigen. Material: central memory CD4+ T cells from blood. All receptors derive from a man aged 30 to 39 with type 1 diabetes.

The chain joins TRBV6-5 to TRBJ2-3; D is undetermined. Germline loops: CDR1 MNHEY, CDR2 SVGAGI. Between the trimmed V and J ends, which lost 2 bases and 1 base, there was a span of 7 bases. CDR3 length: 14 amino acids. The CDR3 loop reads CASSYGAGTDTQYF. The CDR3 DNA reads TGTGCCAGCAGTTACGGTGCGGGCACAGATACGCAGTATTTT.

Only a few counts were recorded for this clone. As DNA, the CDR3 is TGTGCCAGCAGCTTGGGGCCGCAGGATAACTACAATGAGCAGTTCTTC. Translation gives CASSLGPQDNYNEQFF. The chain has TRBV5-6 and TRBJ2-1; D uncertain. V lost 0 bases, J lost 3 bases, and 13 bases lay in between. CDR1 is SGHDT and CDR2 is YYEEEE in the germline V gene. The CDR3 extends over 16 amino acids.

This clone appeared a few times. V gene TRBV10-3 combines with J gene TRBJ2-7, with TRBD1 matching 8 bases. Germline V gene sequence: CDR1 ENHRY, CDR2 SYGVKD. The CDR3 has 14 amino acids. Trimming cost V 10 bases and J 6 bases; bases outside gene matches: 14. The CDR3 sequence: CATTPWDRLGEQYF. As DNA, the CDR3 is TGTGCCACCACCCCCTGGGACAGGCTGGGCGAGCAGTACTTC.

This clone appeared a single time. This chain connects TRBV4-3 to TRBJ2-7; 8 positions agree with TRBD1. CDR3 length equals 17 residues. Germline V CDR1 and CDR2: LGHNA, YSLEER. The junction had 13 bases not matched to a gene; V was cut back by 0 bases and J by 6 bases. CDR3: CASSQEVRQGMRGEQYF. In DNA form, the CDR3 reads TGCGCCAGCAGCCAAGAGGTCAGACAGGGGATGCGAGGCGAGCAGTACTTC.

The chain employs TRBV2 and TRBJ2-2; a possible D gene is TRBD1 (6 bases). Germline-derived CDR1 and CDR2 are SNHLY and FYNNEI. V was cut by 8 bases and J by 1 base, with 11 bases left in between. This CDR3 is built from 14 residues. The CDR3 reads CASRPGENTGELFF. CDR3 bases: TGTGCCAGCCGCCCAGGGGAGAACACCGGGGAGCTGTTTTTT.

The rearrangement uses TRBV11-2 and TRBJ2-3; D gene uncertain. Germline V CDR1 and CDR2: SGHAT, FQNNGV. Trimming took off 2 bases at V and 0 bases at J, with 9 bases between the two ends. The CDR3 consists of 15 residues. The CDR3 is CASSLLVSSTDTQYF. The DNA for the CDR3 is TGTGCCAGCAGCTTATTGGTATCTAGCACAGATACGCAGTATTTT.

The V call is TRBV29-1, the J call TRBJ2-5; D possibly corresponds to TRBD1 (6 bases). This CDR3 comprises 14 residues. Germline CDR1 reads SQVTM; CDR2 reads ANQGSEA. The V end lost 4 bases, the J end lost 3 bases, and 15 bases lay between the germline ends. The CDR3 spells CSVVGRGEKETQYF. The DNA of the CDR3 is TGCAGCGTTGTAGGCAGGGGCGAAAAAGAGACCCAGTACTTC.

Only a few counts were recorded for this clone. The rearrangement uses TRBV5-1 and TRBJ2-7; the match to TRBD1 covers 9 bases. CDR1 SGHRS and CDR2 YFSETQ come from the germline V gene. The CDR3 is made up of 14 amino acids. After removal of 2 bases from V and 3 bases from J, the junction contained 3 bases not matched to a gene. Written as DNA, the CDR3 is TGCGCCAGCAGCTTTTTGACAGGGGGCTACGAGCAGTACTTC. Translating gives CASSFLTGGYEQYF. The whole variable domain, remainder taken from reference TRBV5-1 and TRBJ2-7, is KAGVTQTPRYLIKTRGQQVTLSCSPISGHRSVSWYQQTPGQGLQFLFEYFSETQRNKGNFPGRFSGRQFSNSRSEMNVSTLELGDSALYLCASSFLTGGYEQYFGPGTRLTVT.

The sample holds a few counts of this clone. The chain carries TRBV9 and TRBJ1-1; no clear D. Trimming pared 2 bases from V and 9 bases from J, leaving 5 bases between. The CDR3 sequence is 10 residues long. The germline CDR1 and CDR2 sequences are SGDLS and YYNGEE. The CDR3 here is CASSVPQAFF. The CDR3 coding sequence is TGTGCCAGCAGCGTCCCCCAAGCTTTCTTT.

The chain is built from TRBV7-2 and TRBJ1-1; D remains unclear. There are 16 residues in the CDR3. The V and J ends lost 1 base and 1 base respectively, with 13 bases between them. CDR1 SGHTA and CDR2 FQGNSA come from the germline V gene. The CDR3 bases are TGTGCCAGCAGCTTAGTATTTAGGCACCGGAACACTGAAGCTTTCTTT. Amino acid sequence: CASSLVFRHRNTEAFF.

This clone was counted between two and nine times. The CDR3 sequence is CASSGGTESQPQHF. The DNA for the CDR3 is TGTGCCAGCAGTGGGGGGACAGAGAGCCAGCCCCAGCATTTT. This chain uses TRBV2 with TRBJ1-5; 7 bases line up with TRBD1. Per germline, CDR1 SNHLY and CDR2 FYNNEI. V lost 4 bases and J lost 7; bases outside the gene matches: 7. The CDR3 is 14 residues long. Looking up the rest from reference TRBV2 and TRBJ1-5 gives the full variable domain: EPEVTQTPSHQVTQMGQEVILRCVPISNHLYFYWYRQILGQKVEFLVSFYNNEISEKSEIFDDQFSVERPDGSNFTLKIRSTKLEDSAMYFCASSGGTESQPQHFGDGTRLSIL.

This clone was seen a handful of times. Additional DNA sequences in this sample encode the identical CDR3. The chain is built from TRBV29-1 and TRBJ1-1, with D uncertain. From germline, CDR1 is SQVTM and CDR2 ANQGSEA. The germline V and J ends were trimmed by 5 bases and 0 bases, with 10 bases remaining between them. CDR3 length equals 13 residues. Here the CDR3 DNA reads TGCAGCGTTCGGCGGGATTTGAACACTGAAGCTTTCTTT. Its protein is CSVRRDLNTEAFF.

The genes are TRBV6-5 and TRBJ2-1; 7 bases align to TRBD1. Trimming removed 5 bases from V and 2 bases from J; junction bases left unmatched: 3. CDR1 is MNHEY, CDR2 SVGAGI, per germline. The CDR3 is made up of 14 amino acids. CDR3 sequence reads: CASSRDSTYNEQFF. The DNA for the CDR3 is TGTGCCAGCAGTCGGGACAGTACCTACAATGAGCAGTTCTTC.

The V call is TRBV9, the J call TRBJ2-1, with D uncertain. Germline V gene sequence: CDR1 SGDLS, CDR2 YYNGEE. The CDR3 has 14 residues. The ends were cut back, 0 bases at V and 5 bases at J, with 9 bases in the middle. DNA of the CDR3: TGTGCCAGCAGCGTAGAAGCTTGGGACAATGAGCAGTTCTTC. Its translation: CASSVEAWDNEQFF.

The chain joins TRBV27 to TRBJ2-5; D is uncertain. The CDR3 is made up of 12 amino acids. V shed 7 bases and J shed 4 bases, with 10 bases lying between them. CDR1 is MNHEY, CDR2 SMNVEV, per germline (reference sequence). CDR3 in DNA: TGTGCCAGCAACAGACCCGGAGAGACCCAGTACTTC. This sequence encodes CASNRPGETQYF.

This chain connects TRBV4-3 to TRBJ1-2; D is unclear. V shed 4 bases and J shed 5 bases, with 20 bases lying between them. CDR1 and CDR2 (germline): LGHNA, YSLEER. This CDR3 is built from 16 residues. The CDR3 here is CASSLNSGPSEYGYTF. The CDR3 DNA sequence: TGCGCCAGCAGCCTTAACTCAGGCCCCTCTGAATATGGCTACACCTTC.

V usage is TRBV9 and J usage is TRBJ2-3; 7 bases line up with TRBD2. The J segment lost 0 bases and the V segment lost 2 bases, leaving 6 bases of the junction unmatched. Germline V lookup: CDR1 SGDLS, CDR2 YYNGEE. CDR3 length: 16 residues. The CDR3, as DNA: TGTGCCAGCAGCGTCGCGGGGGAGATGAGCACAGATACGCAGTATTTT. This encodes CASSVAGEMSTDTQYF. Supplemented by reference TRBV9 and TRBJ2-3, the full variable domain reads DSGVTQTPKHLITATGQRVTLRCSPRSGDLSVYWYQQSLDQGLQFLIQYYNGEERAKGNILERFSAQQFPDLHSELNLSSLELGDSALYFCASSVAGEMSTDTQYFGPGTRLTVL.

This clone was seen a handful of times. The chain links TRBV9 to TRBJ1-2; D is uncertain. Germline assignment: CDR1 SGDLS and CDR2 YYNGEE. The ends were cut back, 0 bases at V and 8 bases at J, with 8 bases in the middle. The CDR3 totals 12 residues. CDR3: CASSVGPQGYTF. The CDR3 bases are TGTGCCAGCAGCGTAGGACCCCAGGGCTACACCTTC.

This clone has a count of ten or more. Different DNA sequences within this sample yield the same CDR3. The rearrangement uses TRBV9 and TRBJ2-7; TRBD2 agrees at 9 bases. The V gene's germline CDR1 is SGDLS and CDR2 YYNGEE. V trimming: 0 bases; J trimming: 4 bases; junction bases outside the gene matches: 8. The CDR3 length is 16 residues. CDR3 sequence (DNA): TGTGCCAGCAGCGTAGGTGTTAGCGGGGGACCATACGAGCAGTACTTC. Residues: CASSVGVSGGPYEQYF.

This clone was counted between two and nine times. V usage is TRBV30 and J usage is TRBJ1-3; D remains ambiguous. The CDR3 extends over 11 amino acids. V gave up 3 bases and J gave up 4 bases, with 4 bases separating them. Germline-derived CDR1 and CDR2 are GTSNPN and SVGIG (reference sequence). The CDR3 nucleotides are TGTGCCTGGAGACACGGAAACACCATATATTTT. Protein product: CAWRHGNTIYF.

This clone showed up just a few times. The chain has TRBV2 and TRBJ2-3; TRBD1 matches 8 bases. The CDR3 has 15 amino acids. Germline trimming cut 6 bases from V and 5 bases from J; bases unmatched to any gene: 10. Germline lookup yields CDR1 SNHLY and CDR2 FYNNEI. In DNA form, the CDR3 reads TGTGCCAGCAGAAGAAGATCAGGGGGCGAAGATACGCAGTATTTT. As protein: CASRRRSGGEDTQYF.

There are a few counts of this clone. In nucleotides, the CDR3 is TGTGCCAGCTCACCTTGGACCGGGACTGCTGACTCTGGAAACACCATATATTTT. It specifies CASSPWTGTADSGNTIYF. J is TRBJ1-3 and V is TRBV18; weak D call: TRBD1 (5 bases). Germline assignment: CDR1 KGHSH and CDR2 LQKENI. The CDR3 spans 18 residues. V lost 3 bases to trimming and J lost 0 bases, with 18 bases between them.

This clone was counted ten times or more. Here the CDR3 reads CASSLEENTEAFF. The CDR3 DNA reads TGTGCCAGCAGCTTAGAGGAGAACACTGAAGCTTTCTTT. This sequence joins TRBV7-9 and TRBJ1-1; D gene uncertain. In germline, CDR1 is SEHNR, CDR2 FQNEAQ (reference sequence). V dropped 1 base and J dropped 1 base, with 4 bases sitting between them. This CDR3 comprises 13 residues.

The V gene is TRBV6-6, the J gene TRBJ1-2, with 7 nucleotides matching TRBD1. J gave up 5 bases and V 2 bases, and 8 bases lay outside the gene matches. This CDR3 has 15 residues. The germline V gene encodes CDR1 MNHNY and CDR2 SVGAGI (reference sequence). This CDR3 is CASSYERDSLYGYTF. CDR3 nucleotides: TGTGCCAGCAGTTACGAACGGGACAGCCTTTATGGCTACACCTTC.

The gene calls are TRBV19 and TRBJ2-3; D not certain. There are 14 residues in the CDR3. V was trimmed by 7 bases and J by 0 bases, leaving 11 bases between them. Germline CDR1 is LNHDA and CDR2 is SQIVND (reference sequence). The CDR3 DNA follows: TGTGCCAGTACCCCCCAGTCTAGCACAGATACGCAGTATTTT. This gives the protein CASTPQSSTDTQYF.

The chain recombines TRBV6-6 with TRBJ2-1; D possibly uses TRBD1 or TRBD2 (6 bases each). With 7 bases removed from V and 7 bases from J, the gap between germline ends came to 20 bases. Germline CDR1 and CDR2: MNHNY and SVGAGI (reference sequence). The CDR3 totals 15 residues. The CDR3 is CASIASPRGGNEQFF. The CDR3 DNA reads as TGTGCCAGCATTGCGTCCCCGAGAGGGGGGAATGAGCAGTTCTTC.

V is TRBV7-6 and J is TRBJ1-4; weak D call: TRBD1 (6 bases). In germline, CDR1 is SGHVS, CDR2 FNYEAQ. V lost 5 bases to trimming and J lost 5 bases, with 12 bases between them. There are 14 residues in the CDR3. The CDR3 region has the DNA TGTGCCAGCAGCCCTTACCAGGGGAATGAAAAACTGTTTTTT. This encodes CASSPYQGNEKLFF.

This clone has more than one count but fewer than ten. The chain recombines TRBV29-1 with TRBJ2-5, with D perhaps TRBD1 or TRBD2 (5 bases each). The CDR3 is made up of 13 amino acids. V lost 8 bases and J lost 1, with 14 bases in between. Looked up from germline, CDR1 is SQVTM and CDR2 is ANQGSEA. The chain's CDR3 is CSLIRDGQETQYF. The DNA for the CDR3 is TGCAGCTTGATAAGGGACGGCCAAGAGACCCAGTACTTC.

The V gene is TRBV6-1, the J gene TRBJ2-5; 8 bases match TRBD1. CDR3 size: 13 residues. V lost 6 bases to trimming and J lost 2 bases; unmatched junction nucleotides: 2. Germline V lookup: CDR1 MNHNS, CDR2 SASEGT. CDR3 DNA sequence: TGTGCCAGCAGCCGGGACAGGCAAGAGACCCAGTACTTC. This codes for CASSRDRQETQYF.